One and the same sample provided the 28 T cell receptor beta chains below, sequenced in a study of T-cell reconstitution after alpha-beta-depleted transplantation in children. The TCRbeta library was prepared with unique molecular identifiers. TCRdb processed the PCR reads anew with MiXCR; each CDR3 protein has one entry. The table includes approximately 200,000 distinct CDR3 sequences, about 14% detected once. The starting material was PBMCs from the stem cell graft donor, obtained from the stem cell graft. The origin of the receptors is a human donor who donated a stem cell graft to a child with acute lymphoblastic leukemia.

This clonotype was seen repeatedly, ten times or more. The V and J genes are TRBV18 and TRBJ2-4, with no clear D. V was cut by 2 bases and J by 7 bases, with 3 bases left in between. The CDR3 spans 11 residues. In germline, CDR1 is KGHSH, CDR2 LQKENI. The CDR3 here is CASSPGNIQYF. CDR3 bases: TGTGCCAGCTCACCAGGGAACATTCAGTACTTC.

This clonotype was seen at least ten times. The chain combines TRBV9 with TRBJ1-6; D uncertain. V was trimmed by 0 bases and J by 11 bases, leaving 9 bases between them. The CDR3 spans 13 residues. Germline CDR1 SGDLS, CDR2 YYNGEE. Written as DNA, the CDR3 is TGTGCCAGCAGCGTAGATGGCTTCACACCCCTCCACTTT. Its translation: CASSVDGFTPLHF.

This clonotype came up many times. The chain joins TRBV6-5 to TRBJ2-7; perhaps TRBD2 as D (5 bases). V gave up 2 bases and J gave up 7 bases, with 15 bases separating them. The germline V gene encodes CDR1 MNHEY and CDR2 SVGAGI. The CDR3 contains 14 residues. The CDR3 sequence: CASSYLEGRGEQYF. The CDR3 nucleotides are TGTGCCAGCAGTTACCTCGAAGGTCGAGGGGAGCAGTACTTC.

The chain carries TRBV20-1 and TRBJ1-2; tentative D call: TRBD1 (6 bases). The CDR3 runs 15 residues. Germline CDR1 reads DFQATT; CDR2 reads SNEGSKA (reference sequence). The V and J ends lost 6 bases and 7 bases respectively, with 24 bases between them. CDR3 in amino acids: CSAQSGQILSRGYTF. CDR3 DNA sequence: TGCAGTGCCCAGTCCGGACAGATCTTGTCTCGTGGCTACACCTTC.

This clonotype was seen a few times. The chain combines TRBV7-2 with TRBJ1-2; tentatively, D is TRBD1 (5 bases). The CDR3 has 16 amino acids. V lost 0 bases, J lost 5 bases, and 16 bases lay in between. Germline lookup yields CDR1 SGHTA and CDR2 FQGNSA. The CDR3 loop reads CASSLATELPSYGYTF. As DNA, the CDR3 is TGTGCCAGCAGCTTAGCGACAGAACTCCCGTCTTATGGCTACACCTTC.

This clonotype was detected ten times or more. This chain joins TRBV7-9 and TRBJ1-1; D is uncertain. V was trimmed by 1 base and J by 0 bases, leaving 15 bases between them. CDR1 is SEHNR and CDR2 is FQNEAQ in the germline V gene (reference sequence). The CDR3 runs 17 residues. The CDR3: CASSLVVVEKMNTEAFF. CDR3 DNA: TGTGCCAGCAGCTTAGTCGTGGTTGAAAAAATGAACACTGAAGCTTTCTTT.

The V gene is TRBV12-3 or TRBV12-4, the J gene TRBJ1-6; no firm D call. Trimming shortened V by 6 bases and J by 12 bases, and 12 bases separated the two germline ends. The CDR3 runs to 12 residues. CDR3: CASRPSGEPLHF. In DNA form, the CDR3 reads TGTGCCAGCAGACCTTCTGGGGAACCCCTCCACTTT.

This clonotype was observed many times. The CDR3, as DNA: TGTGCCAGCTCTTTGACCCGCAATCAGCCCCAGCATTTT. Translating it yields CASSLTRNQPQHF. The chain couples TRBV18 to TRBJ1-5; D not resolved. This CDR3 has 13 residues. CDR1 and CDR2 from the germline V gene are KGHSH and LQKENI. V lost 6 bases, J lost 2 bases, and 8 bases lay in between.

This clonotype appeared many times. A junction boundary mismatches the germline segment, possibly from a read error. The CDR3 sequence: CASREELAQNEQFF. DNA of the CDR3: TGTGCCAGCAGGGAAGAACTAGCACAGAATGAGCAGTTCTTC. This rearrangement joins TRBV6-1 to TRBJ2-1; D may be TRBD2 (6 bases). The CDR3 length is 14 residues. The germline V gene encodes CDR1 MNHNS and CDR2 SASEGT.

This clonotype was seen many times. CDR3 protein: CASSHPRNTEAFF. The CDR3 nucleotides are TGCGCCAGCAGCCACCCGCGGAACACTGAAGCTTTCTTT. V usage is TRBV4-1 and J usage is TRBJ1-1, with unresolved D. V lost 3 bases and J lost 1, with 6 bases in between. This CDR3 is 13 amino acids long. Per germline, CDR1 MGHRA and CDR2 YSYEKL.

At least ten counts were recorded for this clonotype. The gene calls are TRBV20-1 and TRBJ1-2, with a weak D call TRBD1 (5 bases). This CDR3 has 12 amino acids. The V gene's germline CDR1 is DFQATT and CDR2 SNEGSKA (reference sequence). The ends were cut back, 6 bases at V and 8 bases at J, with 16 bases in the middle. CDR3 DNA: TGCAGTGCCCCTGCCGGGGCCTACGGCTACACCTTC. Protein: CSAPAGAYGYTF.

This clonotype was seen ten or more times. J is TRBJ1-1 and V is TRBV12-3 or TRBV12-4; TRBD1 matches 9 bases. Germline trimming cut 4 bases from V and 4 bases from J; bases unmatched to any gene: 22. The CDR3 has 20 amino acids. The chain's CDR3 is CASSSVPGQGIWFGSTEAFF. CDR3 nucleotide sequence: TGTGCCAGCAGTTCCGTTCCGGGACAGGGTATTTGGTTTGGTAGCACTGAAGCTTTCTTT.

This clonotype was detected ten times or more. The CDR3 protein is CASSSGTGRSPTEAFF. In DNA form, the CDR3 reads TGTGCCAGCAGCTCCGGGACAGGGAGGTCCCCAACTGAAGCTTTCTTT. The chain uses TRBV7-6 and TRBJ1-1; 9 nucleotides line up with TRBD1. This CDR3 contains 16 residues. From germline, CDR1 is SGHVS and CDR2 FNYEAQ. V shed 4 bases and J 5 bases; nucleotides not matched to a gene: 11.

This clonotype showed up many times. V gene TRBV7-9 combines with J gene TRBJ2-2; TRBD2 matches at 8 bases. The V gene end was trimmed by 1 base and the J gene end by 5 bases; junction bases not matched to a gene: 6. From germline, CDR1 is SEHNR and CDR2 FQNEAQ (reference sequence). CDR3 length: 16 residues. DNA of the CDR3: TGTGCCAGCAGCTTAGGAGCGGGAGAGAGGACCGGGGAGCTGTTTTTT. It is translated as CASSLGAGERTGELFF. Based on the CDR3 plus reference TRBV7-9 and TRBJ2-2, the full variable domain is DTGVSQNPRHKITKRGQNVTFRCDPISEHNRLYWYRQTLGQGPEFLTYFQNEAQLEKSRLLSDRFSAERPKGSFSTLEIQRTEQGDSAMYLCASSLGAGERTGELFFGEGSRLTVL.

This clonotype has only a few counts. The chain links TRBV12-3 or TRBV12-4 to TRBJ2-1, with TRBD2 matching over 11 bases. J lost 9 bases, V lost 6 bases, and 10 bases had no gene match. The CDR3 is 15 amino acids. CDR3 nucleotides: TGTGCCAGCAGCCGTACTAGCGGGAGTATTGCTGAGCAGTTCTTC. This translates into CASSRTSGSIAEQFF.

CDR3 sequence: CAINLGTGELFF. For the CDR3, the DNA is TGTGCCATCAACTTAGGCACCGGGGAGCTGTTTTTT. The V and J genes are TRBV10-3 and TRBJ2-2; D gene ambiguous. This CDR3 is 12 amino acids long. V lost 7 bases and J 4 bases, leaving 7 bases between the germline ends. Looked up from germline, CDR1 is ENHRY and CDR2 is SYGVKD.

The chain recombines TRBV29-1 with TRBJ2-5; D perhaps matches TRBD1 (7 bases). Trimming left V 6 bases short and J 5 bases short, with 16 bases between. The CDR3 length is 13 residues. Germline loops: CDR1 SQVTM, CDR2 ANQGSEA. CDR3 nucleotide sequence: TGCAGCGTCGAGCGGGTACAGGGGGAGACCCAGTACTTC. This sequence encodes CSVERVQGETQYF.

The chain employs TRBV5-6 and TRBJ2-6; D is unresolved. Germline CDR1 SGHDT, CDR2 YYEEEE. The CDR3 has 17 residues. V lost 2 bases and J lost 0, with 12 bases in between. CDR3: CASSFLLGPSGANVLTF. CDR3 nucleotides: TGTGCCAGCAGCTTTCTCCTCGGGCCCTCTGGGGCCAACGTCCTGACTTTC.

This clonotype was observed many times. The chain links TRBV5-5 to TRBJ2-7; TRBD2 matches at 11 bases. Germline V CDR1 and CDR2: SGHKS, YYEKEE (reference sequence). V lost 2 bases and J lost 5; bases outside the gene matches: 3. CDR3 length: 14 residues. The CDR3 protein is CASSFSGRENEQYF. The CDR3 DNA is TGTGCCAGCAGCTTTAGCGGGAGGGAGAACGAGCAGTACTTC.

This clonotype has at least ten counts. The V and J genes are TRBV11-3 and TRBJ2-2; D possibly uses TRBD1 or TRBD2 (6 bases each). Germline CDR1 is SGHNT and CDR2 is YENEEA. V was trimmed by 0 bases and J by 2 bases, leaving 10 bases between them. This CDR3 region has 16 residues. CDR3 residues: CASSLDGGHNTGELFF. CDR3 nucleotides: TGTGCCAGCAGCTTAGACGGGGGACATAACACCGGGGAGCTGTTTTTT. The entire variable domain, with the rest obtained from reference TRBV11-3 and TRBJ2-2, is as follows: EAGVVQSPRYKIIEKKQPVAFWCNPISGHNTLYWYLQNLGQGPELLIRYENEEAVDDSQLPKDRFSAERLKGVDSTLKIQPAELGDSAVYLCASSLDGGHNTGELFFGEGSRLTVL.

This clonotype was counted many times. The chain is built from TRBV9 and TRBJ2-1; 7 bases align to TRBD2. This CDR3 comprises 18 residues. The ends lost 5 bases at V and 4 bases at J; junction bases unmatched: 18. Germline V gives CDR1 SGDLS, CDR2 YYNGEE. The CDR3, as DNA: TGTGCCAGCAGTTATAAGCCGGGTCTAGCGGCGAATTACAATGAGCAGTTCTTC. Translation: CASSYKPGLAANYNEQFF.

The genes are TRBV27 and TRBJ1-1, with TRBD1 identical over 9 bases. Losses at the gene ends were 6 bases for V and 5 bases for J; bases not matched to a gene: 10. There are 15 residues in the CDR3. CDR1 and CDR2 (germline): MNHEY, SMNVEV (reference sequence). The CDR3: CASRSGGTGITEAFF. CDR3 bases: TGTGCCAGCAGATCTGGCGGGACAGGGATAACTGAAGCTTTCTTT.

The rearrangement uses TRBV20-1 and TRBJ2-1, with no clear D. Looked up from germline, CDR1 is DFQATT and CDR2 is SNEGSKA (reference sequence). The CDR3 covers 15 residues. V was pared by 2 bases and J by 2 bases, with 13 bases between. The DNA for the CDR3 is TGCAGTGCTAGACCCGCCCAGTACACCTACAATGAGCAGTTCTTC. Its translation: CSARPAQYTYNEQFF.

The gene calls are TRBV29-1 and TRBJ1-2, with D uncertain. Germline V gene lookup returns CDR1 SQVTM and CDR2 ANQGSEA. Trimming took 1 base from V and 4 from J, leaving 16 bases between them. There are 15 residues in the CDR3. CDR3 region: CSVEGLYQASYGYTF. Written as DNA, the CDR3 is TGCAGCGTTGAAGGCCTGTACCAGGCGAGCTATGGCTACACCTTC.

The chain joins TRBV7-9 to TRBJ2-1, with 11 bases that match TRBD2. Germline loops: CDR1 SEHNR, CDR2 FQNEAQ (reference sequence). CDR3 size: 17 residues. Losses at the gene ends were 7 bases for V and 4 bases for J; bases not matched to a gene: 12. CDR3 nucleotides: TGTGCCAGCACCTTCCCTCGACTAGCGGGGTCTTACAATGAGCAGTTCTTC. Its translation: CASTFPRLAGSYNEQFF.

This clonotype has at least ten counts. This rearrangement joins TRBV11-2 to TRBJ2-7; TRBD2 matches 9 bases. CDR1 SGHAT and CDR2 FQNNGV come from the germline V gene. V lost 2 bases, J lost 3 bases, and 20 bases stayed unmatched. This CDR3 contains 20 residues. The CDR3 DNA reads TGTGCCAGCAGCTTACGGGCCTTGGGCAGCGGGAGGAGTAGGTACTACGAGCAGTACTTC. As protein: CASSLRALGSGRSRYYEQYF.

As regards this clonotype: A much larger clone is a single base away; this may be a read error. V gene TRBV6-1 combines with J gene TRBJ1-2, with D perhaps TRBD1 (6 bases). CDR1 MNHNS and CDR2 SASEGT come from the germline V gene. The CDR3 length is 14 residues. The chain's CDR3 is CASNQGRTNYGYNF. The CDR3 nucleotides are TGTGCCAGCAACCAGGGGCGGACTAACTATGGCTACAACTTC.

This clonotype came up many times. This chain links TRBV6-5 with TRBJ2-1, with D unresolved. The CDR3 spans 16 residues. Looked up from germline, CDR1 is MNHEY and CDR2 is SVGAGI. V lost 0 bases and J 4 bases, leaving 13 bases between the germline ends. This chain's CDR3 is CASSYSGIPSYNEQFF. For the CDR3, the DNA is TGTGCCAGCAGTTACTCAGGAATTCCTTCGTACAATGAGCAGTTCTTC.